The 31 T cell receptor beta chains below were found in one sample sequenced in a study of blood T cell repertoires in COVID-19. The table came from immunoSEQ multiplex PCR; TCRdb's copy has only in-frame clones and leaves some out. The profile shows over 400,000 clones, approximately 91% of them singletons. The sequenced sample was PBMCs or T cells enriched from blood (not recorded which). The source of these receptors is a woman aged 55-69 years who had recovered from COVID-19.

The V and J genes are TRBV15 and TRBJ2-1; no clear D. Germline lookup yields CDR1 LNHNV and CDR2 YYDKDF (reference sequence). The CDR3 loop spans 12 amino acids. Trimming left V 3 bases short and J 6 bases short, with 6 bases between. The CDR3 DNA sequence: TGTGCCACCAGCAGGGCTTTCAATGAGCAGTTCTTC. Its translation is CATSRAFNEQFF.

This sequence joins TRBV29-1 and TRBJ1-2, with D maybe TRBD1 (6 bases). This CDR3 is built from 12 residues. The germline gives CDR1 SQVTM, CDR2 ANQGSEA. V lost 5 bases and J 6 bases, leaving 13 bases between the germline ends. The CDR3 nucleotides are TGCAGCGTTTCGGGACATAGGGATGGCTACACCTTC. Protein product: CSVSGHRDGYTF.

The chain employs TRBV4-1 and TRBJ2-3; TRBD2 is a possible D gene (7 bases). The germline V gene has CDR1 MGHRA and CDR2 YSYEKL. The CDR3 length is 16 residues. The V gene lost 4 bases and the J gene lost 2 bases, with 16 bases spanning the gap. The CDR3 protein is CASSRSGGAVTDTQYF. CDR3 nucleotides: TGCGCCAGCAGCCGGTCGGGGGGCGCAGTCACAGATACGCAGTATTTT.

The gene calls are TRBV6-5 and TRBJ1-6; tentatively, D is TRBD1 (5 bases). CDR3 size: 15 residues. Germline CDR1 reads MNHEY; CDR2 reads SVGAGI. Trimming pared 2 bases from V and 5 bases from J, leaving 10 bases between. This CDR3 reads CASSYGGGDNSPLHF. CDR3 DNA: TGTGCCAGCAGTTACGGCGGGGGAGATAATTCACCCCTCCACTTT.

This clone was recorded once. This CDR3 reads CASSLTGTGNLNTEAFF. Written as DNA, the CDR3 is TGTGCCAGCAGCCTAACCGGGACAGGGAACCTGAACACTGAAGCTTTCTTT. The genes are TRBV11-2 and TRBJ1-1; 9 bases line up with TRBD1. Germline CDR1 is SGHAT and CDR2 is FQNNGV. The CDR3 is 17 residues long. With 5 bases clipped from V and 0 bases from J, the junction kept 10 bases outside the gene matches.

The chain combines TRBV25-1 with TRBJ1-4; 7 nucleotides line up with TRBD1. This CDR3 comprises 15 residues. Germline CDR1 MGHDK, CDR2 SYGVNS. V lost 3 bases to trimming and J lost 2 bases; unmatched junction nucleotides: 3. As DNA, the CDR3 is TGTGCCAGCAGTGACCCGACAGGGACTAATGAAAAACTGTTTTTT. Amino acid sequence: CASSDPTGTNEKLFF.

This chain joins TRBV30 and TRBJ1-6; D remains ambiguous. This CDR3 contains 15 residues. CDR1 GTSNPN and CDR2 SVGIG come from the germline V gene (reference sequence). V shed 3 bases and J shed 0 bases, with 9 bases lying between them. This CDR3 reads CAWSWENSYNSPLHF. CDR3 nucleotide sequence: TGTGCCTGGAGCTGGGAGAACTCCTATAATTCACCCCTCCACTTT.

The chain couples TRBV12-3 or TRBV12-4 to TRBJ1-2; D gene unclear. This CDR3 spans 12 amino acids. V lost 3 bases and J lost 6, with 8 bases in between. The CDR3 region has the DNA TGTGCCAGCAGTTTCCAGGCCCATGGCTACACCTTC. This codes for CASSFQAHGYTF.

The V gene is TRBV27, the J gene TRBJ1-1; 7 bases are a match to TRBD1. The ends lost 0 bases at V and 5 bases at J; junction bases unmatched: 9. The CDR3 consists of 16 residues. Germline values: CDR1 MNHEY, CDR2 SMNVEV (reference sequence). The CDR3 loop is CASSLSLTATGTEAFF. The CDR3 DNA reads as TGTGCCAGCAGTTTATCGCTAACTGCGACAGGGACTGAAGCTTTCTTT.

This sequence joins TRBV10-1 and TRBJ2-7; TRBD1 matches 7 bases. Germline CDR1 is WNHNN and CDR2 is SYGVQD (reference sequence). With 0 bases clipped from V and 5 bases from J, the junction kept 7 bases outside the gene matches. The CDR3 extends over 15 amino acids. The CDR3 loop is CASSESRDRPNEQYF. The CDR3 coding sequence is TGCGCCAGCAGTGAGTCGAGGGACAGACCAAACGAGCAGTACTTC.

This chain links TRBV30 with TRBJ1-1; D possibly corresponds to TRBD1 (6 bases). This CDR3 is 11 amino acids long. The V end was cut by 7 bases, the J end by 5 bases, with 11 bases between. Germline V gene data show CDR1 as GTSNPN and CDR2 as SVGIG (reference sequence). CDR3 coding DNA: TGTGCCTCCTCACAGGGAACTGAAGCTTTCTTT. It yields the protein CASSQGTEAFF.

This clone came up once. The chain's CDR3 is CASSFLRLTENTEAFF. The CDR3 DNA follows: TGTGCCAGCAGCTTCCTCCGGTTGACAGAGAACACTGAAGCTTTCTTT. The chain is built from TRBV5-4 and TRBJ1-1; the D gene is possibly TRBD1 (5 bases). This CDR3 region has 16 residues. V shed 2 bases and J shed 1 base, with 15 bases lying between them. CDR1 is SGHNT, CDR2 YYREEE, per germline (reference sequence). The variable domain in full, with the rest retrieved from reference TRBV5-4 and TRBJ1-1, is ETGVTQSPTHLIKTRGQQVTLRCSSQSGHNTVSWYQQALGQGPQFIFQYYREEENGRGNFPPRFSGLQFPNYSSELNVNALELDDSALYLCASSFLRLTENTEAFFGQGTRLTVV.

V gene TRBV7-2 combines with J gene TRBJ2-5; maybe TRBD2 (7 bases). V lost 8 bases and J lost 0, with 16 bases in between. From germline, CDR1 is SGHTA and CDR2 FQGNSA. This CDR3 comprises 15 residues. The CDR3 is CASGGGALYQETQYF. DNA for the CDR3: TGTGCCAGCGGAGGGGGGGCCTTGTACCAAGAGACCCAGTACTTC.

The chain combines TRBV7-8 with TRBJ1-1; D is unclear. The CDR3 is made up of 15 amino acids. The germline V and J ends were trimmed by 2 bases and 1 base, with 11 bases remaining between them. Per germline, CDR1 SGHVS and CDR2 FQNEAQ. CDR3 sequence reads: CASSLITPGNTEAFF. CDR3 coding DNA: TGTGCCAGCAGCTTAATTACCCCAGGGAACACTGAAGCTTTCTTT.

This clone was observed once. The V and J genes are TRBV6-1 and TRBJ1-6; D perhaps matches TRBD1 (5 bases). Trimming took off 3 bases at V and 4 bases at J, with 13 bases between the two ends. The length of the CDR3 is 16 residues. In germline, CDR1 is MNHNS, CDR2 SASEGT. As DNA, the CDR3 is TGTGCCAGCAGTGATGGGGCGCGGGGTTATAATTCACCCCTCCACTTT. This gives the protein CASSDGARGYNSPLHF.

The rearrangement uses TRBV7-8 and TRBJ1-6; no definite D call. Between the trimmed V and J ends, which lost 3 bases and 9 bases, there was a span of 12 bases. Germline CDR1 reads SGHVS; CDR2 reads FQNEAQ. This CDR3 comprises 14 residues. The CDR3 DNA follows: TGTGCCAGCAGCTTCGAGACTCGAAGTTCACCCCTCCACTTT. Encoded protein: CASSFETRSSPLHF.

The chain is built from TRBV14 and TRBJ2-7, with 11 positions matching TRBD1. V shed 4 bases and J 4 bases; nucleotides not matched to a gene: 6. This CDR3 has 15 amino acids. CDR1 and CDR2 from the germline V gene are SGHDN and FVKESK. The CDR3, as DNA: TGTGCCAGCAGCCCTACCGGGACAGGGGGATACGAGCAGTACTTC. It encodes CASSPTGTGGYEQYF.

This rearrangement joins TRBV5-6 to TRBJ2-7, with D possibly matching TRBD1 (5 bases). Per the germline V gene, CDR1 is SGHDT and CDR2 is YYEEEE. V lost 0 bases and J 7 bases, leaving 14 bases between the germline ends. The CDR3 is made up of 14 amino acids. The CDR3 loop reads CASSLGKGRMEQYF. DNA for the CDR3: TGTGCCAGCAGCTTGGGTAAGGGGCGGATGGAGCAGTACTTC.

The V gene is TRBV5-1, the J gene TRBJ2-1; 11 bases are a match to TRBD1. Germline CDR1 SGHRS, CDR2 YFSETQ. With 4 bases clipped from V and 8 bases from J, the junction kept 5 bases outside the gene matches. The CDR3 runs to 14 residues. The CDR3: CASSRTGGVDEQFF. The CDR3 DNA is TGCGCCAGCAGCCGGACAGGGGGCGTCGATGAGCAGTTCTTC.

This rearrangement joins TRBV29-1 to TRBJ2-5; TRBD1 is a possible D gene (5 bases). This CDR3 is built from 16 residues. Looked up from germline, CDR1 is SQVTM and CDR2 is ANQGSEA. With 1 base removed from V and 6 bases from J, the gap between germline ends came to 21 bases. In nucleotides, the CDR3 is TGCAGCGTTGAAGGATGGTCCTTGCAGGGCGGAAAGACCCAGTACTTC. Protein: CSVEGWSLQGGKTQYF.

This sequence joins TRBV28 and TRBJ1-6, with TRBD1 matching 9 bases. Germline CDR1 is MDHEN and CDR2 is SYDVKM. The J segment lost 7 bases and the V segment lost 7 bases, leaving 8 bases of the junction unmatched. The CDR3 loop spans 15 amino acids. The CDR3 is CASTPEGQGNSPLHF. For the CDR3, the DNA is TGTGCCAGCACCCCCGAGGGACAGGGAAATTCACCCCTCCACTTT.

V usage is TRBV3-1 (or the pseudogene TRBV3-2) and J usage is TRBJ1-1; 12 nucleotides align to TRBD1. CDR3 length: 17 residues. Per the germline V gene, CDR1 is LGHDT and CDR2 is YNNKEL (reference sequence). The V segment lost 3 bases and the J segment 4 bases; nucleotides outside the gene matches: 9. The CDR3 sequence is CASSQVGTGGSGTEAFF. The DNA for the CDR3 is TGTGCCAGCAGCCAGGTCGGGACAGGGGGCTCGGGCACTGAAGCTTTCTTT.

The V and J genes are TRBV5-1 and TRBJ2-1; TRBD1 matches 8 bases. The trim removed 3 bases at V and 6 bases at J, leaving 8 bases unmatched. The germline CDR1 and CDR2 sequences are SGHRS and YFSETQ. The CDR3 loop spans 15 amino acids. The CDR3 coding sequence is TGCGCCAGCAGCTCAGGACAGGGTGAATTCAATGAGCAGTTCTTC. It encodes CASSSGQGEFNEQFF. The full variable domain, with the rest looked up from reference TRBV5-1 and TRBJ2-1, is KAGVTQTPRYLIKTRGQQVTLSCSPISGHRSVSWYQQTPGQGLQFLFEYFSETQRNKGNFPGRFSGRQFSNSRSEMNVSTLELGDSALYLCASSSGQGEFNEQFFGPGTRLTVL.

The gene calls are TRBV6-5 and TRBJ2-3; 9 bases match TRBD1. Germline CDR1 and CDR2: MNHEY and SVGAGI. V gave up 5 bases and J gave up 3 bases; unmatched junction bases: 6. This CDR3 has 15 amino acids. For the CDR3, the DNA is TGTGCCAGCAGTCCACAAGACAGGGGGACAGATACGCAGTATTTT. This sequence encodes CASSPQDRGTDTQYF.

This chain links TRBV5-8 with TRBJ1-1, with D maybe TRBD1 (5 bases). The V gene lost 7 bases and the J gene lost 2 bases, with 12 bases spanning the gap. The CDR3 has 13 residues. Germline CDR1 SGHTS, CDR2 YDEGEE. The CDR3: CASFRDFNTEAFF. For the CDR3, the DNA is TGTGCCAGCTTCCGGGACTTTAACACTGAAGCTTTCTTT.

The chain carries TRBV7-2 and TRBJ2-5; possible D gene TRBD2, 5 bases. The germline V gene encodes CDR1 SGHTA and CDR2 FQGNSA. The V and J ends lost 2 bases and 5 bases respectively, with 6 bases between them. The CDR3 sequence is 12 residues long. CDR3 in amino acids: CASSLLAETQYF. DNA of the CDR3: TGTGCCAGCAGCTTATTAGCGGAGACCCAGTACTTC. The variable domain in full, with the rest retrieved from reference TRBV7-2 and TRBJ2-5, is GAGVSQSPSNKVTEKGKDVELRCDPISGHTALYWYRQSLGQGLEFLIYFQGNSAPDKSGLPSDRFSAERTGGSVSTLTIQRTQQEDSAVYLCASSLLAETQYFGPGTRLLVL.

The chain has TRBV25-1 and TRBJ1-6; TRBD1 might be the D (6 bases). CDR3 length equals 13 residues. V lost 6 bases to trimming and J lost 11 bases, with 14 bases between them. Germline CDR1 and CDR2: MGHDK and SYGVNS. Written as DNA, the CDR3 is TGTGCCAGCAGACAAGCAGGGGAAGCACCCCTCCACTTT. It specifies CASRQAGEAPLHF.

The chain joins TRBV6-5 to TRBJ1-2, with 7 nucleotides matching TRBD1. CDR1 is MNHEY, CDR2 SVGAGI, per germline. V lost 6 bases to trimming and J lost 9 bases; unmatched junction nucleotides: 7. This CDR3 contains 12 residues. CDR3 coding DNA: TGTGCCAGCAGCCGGGACAGCGGAAGCTACACCTTC. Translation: CASSRDSGSYTF.

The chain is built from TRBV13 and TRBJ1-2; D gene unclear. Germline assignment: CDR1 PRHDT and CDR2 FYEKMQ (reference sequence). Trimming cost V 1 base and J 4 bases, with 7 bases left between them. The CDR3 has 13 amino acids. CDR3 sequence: CASSLAGFYGYTF. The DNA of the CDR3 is TGTGCCAGCAGCTTAGCGGGATTCTATGGCTACACCTTC.

CDR3 DNA sequence: TGTGCCAGCAGTTGGGACAGGCGTGTCGAGGGAGCTTTCTTT. Protein sequence: CASSWDRRVEGAFF. The J gene is TRBJ1-1, the V gene TRBV6-5; TRBD1 matches at 8 bases. V lost 4 bases and J lost 10; bases outside the gene matches: 11. This CDR3 comprises 14 residues. Germline values: CDR1 MNHEY, CDR2 SVGAGI.

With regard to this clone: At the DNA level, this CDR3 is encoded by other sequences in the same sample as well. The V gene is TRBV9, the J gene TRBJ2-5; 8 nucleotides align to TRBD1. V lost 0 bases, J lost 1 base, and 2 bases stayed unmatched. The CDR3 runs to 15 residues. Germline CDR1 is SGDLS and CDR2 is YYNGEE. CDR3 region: CASSVGTGGQETQYF. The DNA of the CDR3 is TGTGCCAGCAGCGTAGGAACAGGGGGCCAAGAGACCCAGTACTTC.